Described below is a single T cell receptor beta chain sequence and its context. This clone was seen only once. Its antigen is currently not known. Base qualities are not recorded, but no much larger clone differs from it by a single base. The collaborating institutions used their own protocols to collect whole blood in K2EDTA tubes. For TCRbeta analysis, collaborator samples were shipped as frozen whole blood, as isolated PBMCs, or as DNA extracted from either sample type. TCRbeta CDR3 regions were amplified from genomic DNA using the immunoSEQ Assay, a bias-controlled multiplex PCR. As for the original processing: Nucleated cell counts per sample were estimated from amplification of reference gene primers within the assay. To quantify the absolute abundance of each unique TCRbeta CDR3 rearrangement, sequence reads were collapsed and filtered. For each sample, productive Simpson clonality was calculated as the square root of Simpson's diversity index over productive rearrangements. As stored in TCRdb, this immuneACCESS dataset retains in-frame rearrangements with V and J assigned. A fraction of the clones does not appear; measured against another copy, unresolved V genes explain less than half of the discrepancy, and the remainder lacks a known reason. Clone size and the V and J calls come from that table; the DNA yielded D and trimming. Recorded for this sample are more than 95,000 clones; approximately 90% of them occurred a single time. More than 1.5% of the sample lies in the top ten.

This record belongs to a study of blood T cell repertoires in COVID-19 (dated by TCRdb to 2018 to 2021). Broadly, across the study: Collaborator samples came from the United States, Italy and Spain and covered acute and convalescent phases of COVID-19. The samples were drawn from two sources: the first 160 participants of the ongoing ImmuneRACE study, and 1,200 or so subjects contributed by 6 global collaborators. Nearly every sample came with metadata listing a de-identified subject ID, COVID-19 status, age in years and sex. The repertoires were released in a freely available public database meant as a resource for research on the immune response to SARS-CoV-2. The prospective study material was composed of cDNA or gDNA derived from T cells, B-cell-depleted T cells, or PBMCs. The dataset comprised deeply sampled blood TCRbeta repertoires from subjects exposed to, actively infected with, or recovered from COVID-19. Where available, HLA class I and class II types were obtained from metadata supplied by the sample provider rather than from assay-based typing.

Overall study results and their limits: Clinical and demographic metadata were provided uncurated, with the amount varying by source and participant.

CDR1 SGHDN and CDR2 FVKESK were looked up in the germline V gene. Relative to germline, V is 1 base shorter and J is 1 base shorter, with 7 bases between their ends. Including the terminal cysteine and phenylalanine, the CDR3 comprises 14 residues. Only the CDR3 part of the read is kept: 42 bases, read in frame from the first base. The source material was peripheral blood. The sequence was obtained from a human donor in a cohort sampled during active COVID-19. The receptor chain draws on TRBV14 and TRBJ2-5; a weak D assignment points to TRBD1 (5 bases agree). The CDR3 reads as follows: CASSQAGIQETQYF. The DNA sequence is given as TGTGCCAGCAGCCAAGCAGGGATCCAAGAGACCCAGTACTTC.